The present T cell receptor beta chain was sequenced within a study of cytomegalovirus exposure and HLA in healthy donors. Findings and caveats of the study: Looking again later, the authors saw that most CMV-associated TCR beta chains seemed HLA-restricted. TRBV6-2, TRBV6-3 and some other V segments were excluded as indistinguishable. Versus the roughly 670-donor mean, an Asian-associated ancestry cluster reportedly showed fewer N-insertions in a later analysis.

The PCR used 60 Vbeta and 13 Jbeta primers. Libraries were prepared by immunoSEQ multiplex PCR; TCRdb keeps only in-frame clonotypes and omits some of them. In total, the table holds 53,000 or so clones. About this clone: Its specificity is not known.

The CDR3 sequence is 15 residues long. The germline V gene has CDR1 SGHTS and CDR2 YDEGEE. Trimming removed 2 bases at V and 9 bases at J, with 18 bases between. The chain couples TRBV5-8 to TRBJ2-1, with D possibly TRBD2 on 6 matching bases. This clonotype originated in a man younger than 30 in good health and CMV-seropositive. Sequences were obtained from PBMCs. The CDR3 is CASSFGSGSGSEQFF. CDR3 nucleotides: TGTGCCAGCAGCTTTGGTTCCGGGAGCGGTAGTGAGCAGTTCTTC.